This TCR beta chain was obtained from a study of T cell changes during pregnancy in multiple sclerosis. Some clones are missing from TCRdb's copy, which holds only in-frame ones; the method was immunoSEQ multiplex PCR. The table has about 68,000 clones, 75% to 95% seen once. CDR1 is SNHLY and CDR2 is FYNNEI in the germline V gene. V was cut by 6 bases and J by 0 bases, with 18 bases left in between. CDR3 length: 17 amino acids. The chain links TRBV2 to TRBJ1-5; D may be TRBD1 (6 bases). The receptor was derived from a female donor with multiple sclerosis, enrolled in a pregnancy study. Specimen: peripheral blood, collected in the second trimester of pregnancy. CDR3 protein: CASSAGTTDHSNQPQHF. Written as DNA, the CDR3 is TGTGCCAGCAGCGCCGGGACAACCGACCATAGCAATCAGCCCCAGCATTTT.